This T cell receptor beta chain was found in a study of PD-L1 blockade in urothelial cancer. Clones were read by immunoSEQ multiplex PCR, and TCRdb kept only the in-frame ones, dropping some. The sample contains tens of thousands of clones, about 91% of which appear only once. Trimming pared 0 bases from V and 0 bases from J, leaving 13 bases between. This CDR3 region has 17 residues. CDR1 SGHNT and CDR2 YYREEE come from the germline V gene (reference sequence). Time point described: peripheral blood 6 weeks after treatment start. The source material was PBMCs, sampled around atezolizumab (anti-PD-L1) treatment. This TCR came from a woman older than 75 with urothelial cancer. The rearrangement joins TRBV5-4 to TRBJ1-3; D gene uncertain. The CDR3 here is CASSLGGGLFSGNTIYF. CDR3 bases: TGTGCCAGCAGCTTGGGGGGAGGTCTCTTCTCTGGAAACACCATATATTTT. The whole variable domain, remainder taken from reference TRBV5-4 and TRBJ1-3, is ETGVTQSPTHLIKTRGQQVTLRCSSQSGHNTVSWYQQALGQGPQFIFQYYREEENGRGNFPPRFSGLQFPNYSSELNVNALELDDSALYLCASSLGGGLFSGNTIYFGEGSWLTVV.